These T cell receptor beta chains were read from a single sample in a study of T cells in Graves' hyperthyroidism and ophthalmopathy. TCRdb re-analysed the multiplex PCR reads in MiXCR, keeping a single row per CDR3 protein. Of fewer than 750,000 distinct CDR3 sequences listed, about 14% are singletons. Sample: blood. Every receptor here comes from a woman in her 40s with Graves' ophthalmopathy. The CDR3 runs from the conserved cysteine through the conserved F or W. The order of the fields is J gene, clone size, D gene, V gene, CDR3 DNA, CDR3 protein. The D gene is left open where the match is weak. A row's size may be missing; if present it is once, few, many or a size class.

J: TRBJ2-7; size: many; D: TRBD2; V: TRBV7-2; DNA: TGTGCCAGCAGCCGAGACGGGAGGGGCGAGCAGTACTTC; CDR3: CASSRDGRGEQYF
J: TRBJ1-2; size: .; D: TRBD1; V: TRBV29-1; DNA: TGCAGCGCCGTAGGGACAGTAACCTATGGCTACACCTTC; CDR3: CSAVGTVTYGYTF
J: TRBJ2-3; size: few; D: TRBD1; V: TRBV6-1; DNA: TGTGCCAGCCAGGGGAGACAGGGCGGCACAGATACGCAGTATTTT; CDR3: CASQGRQGGTDTQYF
J: TRBJ1-1; size: few; D: .; V: TRBV7-6; DNA: TGTGCCAGCAGCTCCGGGATCTCTGAAGCTTTCTTT; CDR3: CASSSGISEAFF
J: TRBJ2-3; size: few; D: .; V: TRBV6-5; DNA: TGTGCCAGCAACCGGGACACCTCACTGGATACGCAGTATTTT; CDR3: CASNRDTSLDTQYF
J: TRBJ1-2; size: many; D: .; V: TRBV12-3/TRBV12-4; DNA: TGTGCCAGCAGTTTAGCGCTAACAGGCAACTATGGCTACACCTTC; CDR3: CASSLALTGNYGYTF
J: TRBJ2-5; size: many; D: TRBD2; V: TRBV18; DNA: TGTGCCAGCTCATCGGCGGGAGCCCCAGAGACCCAGTACTTC; CDR3: CASSSAGAPETQYF
J: TRBJ1-2; size: many; D: TRBD1; V: TRBV24-1; DNA: TGTGCCACCAGTGACCGGACAGGGGGGATCTATGGCTACACCTTC; CDR3: CATSDRTGGIYGYTF
J: TRBJ1-5; size: many; D: .; V: TRBV12-3/TRBV12-4; DNA: TGTGCCAGCGCCGTCCGGGAAGGACTATGGAGCAATCAGCCCCAGCATTTT; CDR3: CASAVREGLWSNQPQHF
J: TRBJ2-5; size: many; D: TRBD1; V: TRBV30; DNA: TGTGCCTGGAGTGTCTACCTTGGGACAGAACAAGAGACCCAGTACTTC; CDR3: CAWSVYLGTEQETQYF
J: TRBJ2-2; size: many; D: .; V: TRBV12-3/TRBV12-4; DNA: TGTGCCAGCAGTTATGGGGGTTGGGGGGAGCTGTTTTTT; CDR3: CASSYGGWGELFF
J: TRBJ1-6; size: many; D: .; V: TRBV6-1; DNA: TGTGCCAGCAGTACAGGGATGTCCTATAATTCACCCCTCCACTTT; CDR3: CASSTGMSYNSPLHF
J: TRBJ2-2; size: many; D: .; V: TRBV5-4; DNA: TGTGCCAGCAGCGCCGTCGAAGGGGAGCTGTTTTTT; CDR3: CASSAVEGELFF